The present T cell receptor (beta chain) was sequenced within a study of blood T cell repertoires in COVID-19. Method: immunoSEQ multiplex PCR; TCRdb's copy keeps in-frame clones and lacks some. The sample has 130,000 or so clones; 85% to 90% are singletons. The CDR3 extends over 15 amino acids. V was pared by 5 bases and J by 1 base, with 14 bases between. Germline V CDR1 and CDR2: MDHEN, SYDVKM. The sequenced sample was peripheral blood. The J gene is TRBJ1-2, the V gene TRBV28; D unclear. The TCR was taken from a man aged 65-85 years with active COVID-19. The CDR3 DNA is TGTGCCAGCAGTCCCCCCCGGGGTGGTAACTATGGCTACACCTTC. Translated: CASSPPRGGNYGYTF.